Below, one TCR beta chain is given with its context. Its antigen is currently unknown. These data originate in a study of cytomegalovirus exposure and HLA in healthy donors. Notes on the study in general: Investigators reported 150 to 200 TCR beta chains as tied to cytomegalovirus.

The data were produced by immunoSEQ multiplex PCR, yet TCRdb's version contains in-frame clones alone and is incomplete. The repertoire holds roughly 48,000 clones, with roughly 94% as singletons. While the first cohort had hundreds of subjects, the donors belonged to the separate validation cohort of roughly 130 subjects. V gave up 5 bases and J gave up 0 bases; unmatched junction bases: 6. CDR3 length: 16 amino acids. Germline CDR1 is SNHLY and CDR2 is FYNNEI. This clonotype originated in a woman aged 18 to 35 in good health and CMV-seropositive. J is TRBJ2-1 and V is TRBV2, with TRBD2 identical over 8 bases. Sequenced material: PBMCs. The CDR3 coding sequence is TGTGCCAGCAGTCTTACCGGGACTAGCTCCTACAATGAGCAGTTCTTC. This gives the protein CASSLTGTSSYNEQFF. The variable domain in full, completed from reference TRBV2 and TRBJ2-1, reads EPEVTQTPSHQVTQMGQEVILRCVPISNHLYFYWYRQILGQKVEFLVSFYNNEISEKSEIFDDQFSVERPDGSNFTLKIRSTKLEDSAMYFCASSLTGTSSYNEQFFGPGTRLTVL.